A selection of T cell receptor beta chains follows, all from one sample in a study of cytomegalovirus exposure and HLA in healthy donors. The repertoire was sequenced with immunoSEQ multiplex PCR; TCRdb's copy has only in-frame clones and lacks some. The sample includes about 150,000 clones, approximately 80% of them seen just once. The sequencing sample was made of PBMCs. The receptors come from a man aged 18 to 30 in good health and CMV-seronegative. The CDR3 runs from the conserved cysteine through the conserved F or W. A D gene is named only where the DNA matches it firmly. Rows may omit the clone size; those that give it use once, few, many or a size class.

D,J,size,V,CDR3,DNA
TRBD1,TRBJ2-2,-,TRBV5-4,CASSLGDRVTGELFF,TGTGCCAGCAGCTTAGGGGACAGGGTCACCGGGGAGCTGTTTTTT
TRBD1,TRBJ2-7,-,TRBV2,CASMGQPYEQYF,TGTGCCAGCATGGGACAGCCCTACGAGCAGTACTTC
-,TRBJ2-5,-,TRBV11-2,CASSSLSRTQRETQYF,TGTGCCAGCAGCTCCCTGTCTAGGACTCAAAGGGAGACCCAGTACTTC
-,TRBJ1-1,-,TRBV7-9,CASCNGQEAFF,TGTGCCAGCTGCAATGGGCAGGAAGCTTTCTTT
-,TRBJ2-7,-,TRBV6-5,CASSLRGDRSHEQYF,TGTGCCAGCAGTCTCCGGGGGGACAGGTCCCACGAGCAGTACTTC
-,TRBJ1-6,-,TRBV19,CASSNRGEFNSPLHF,TGTGCCAGTAGTAACCGGGGGGAATTTAATTCACCCCTCCACTTT
TRBD2,TRBJ2-2,-,TRBV2,CASSTRAGGPDGELFF,TGTGCCAGCAGCACTCGGGCGGGAGGGCCTGACGGGGAGCTGTTTTTT
TRBD2,TRBJ2-5,-,TRBV12-5,CASGPGGLGGETQYF,TGTGCTAGTGGACCGGGAGGGCTAGGGGGAGAGACCCAGTACTTC
-,TRBJ2-5,-,TRBV19,CASSPPGGGGPETQYF,TGTGCCAGTAGTCCCCCCGGAGGGGGCGGCCCAGAGACCCAGTACTTC
TRBD1,TRBJ1-5,-,TRBV5-1,CASSLTGDPSQPQHF,TGCGCCAGCAGCTTGACAGGGGACCCAAGTCAGCCCCAGCATTTT
-,TRBJ2-3,-,TRBV2,CASIGRPGTPEGDTQYF,TGTGCCAGCATAGGGAGACCCGGGACACCTGAGGGGGATACGCAGTATTTT
TRBD1,TRBJ1-6,-,TRBV25-1,CASSETGSSPLHF,TGTGCCAGCAGTGAGACAGGGAGCTCACCCCTCCACTTT
TRBD2,TRBJ2-3,-,TRBV18,CASSRLAETDTQYF,TGTGCCAGCTCAAGACTAGCTGAAACAGATACGCAGTATTTT
TRBD2,TRBJ2-3,-,TRBV13,CASSLIAGGSGDTQYF,TGTGCCAGCAGCTTAATTGCGGGAGGGTCGGGAGATACGCAGTATTTT
TRBD1,TRBJ1-1,-,TRBV7-9,CASSYGDRVNTEAFF,TGTGCCAGCAGCTACGGGGACAGGGTGAACACTGAAGCTTTCTTT
-,TRBJ1-2,-,TRBV2,CASGLRYGYTF,TGTGCCAGCGGGCTTCGCTATGGCTACACCTTC
-,TRBJ2-7,-,TRBV5-4,CASSLGGLNSYEQYF,TGTGCCAGCAGCTTGGGGGGACTGAACTCCTACGAGCAGTACTTC
-,TRBJ2-3,-,TRBV19,CASSIGERDTQYF,TGTGCCAGTAGTATCGGGGAGAGAGATACGCAGTATTTT
-,TRBJ1-2,few,TRBV28,CASSPGLGGGYGYTF,TGTGCCAGCAGCCCCGGACTGGGAGGGGGCTATGGCTACACCTTC
TRBD2,TRBJ2-3,-,TRBV4-1,CASSPTGAGDTDTQYF,TGCGCCAGCAGCCCCACGGGTGCGGGAGACACAGATACGCAGTATTTT
TRBD1,TRBJ1-5,once,TRBV30,CAWRGGDRDRVGGNQPQHF,TGTGCCTGGAGGGGGGGGGACAGGGATAGAGTTGGCGGCAATCAGCCCCAGCATTTT
-,TRBJ2-1,-,TRBV27,CASSLTSASSYNEQFF,TGTGCCAGCAGTCTAACCAGCGCGAGCTCCTACAATGAGCAGTTCTTC
-,TRBJ1-1,-,TRBV7-9,CASSSGKPEAFF,TGTGCCAGCAGCTCCGGGAAGCCTGAAGCTTTCTTT
-,TRBJ2-7,-,TRBV7-3,CASSLGGGAYEQYF,TGTGCCAGCAGCTTGGGGGGTGGGGCATACGAGCAGTACTTC
-,TRBJ1-2,-,TRBV7-2,CASSFWLSSNYGYTF,TGTGCCAGCAGCTTCTGGCTTTCCTCTAACTATGGCTACACCTTC
TRBD2,TRBJ2-7,-,TRBV7-9,CASSLLAGEPPNEQYF,TGTGCCAGCAGCCTTCTAGCGGGAGAGCCCCCTAACGAGCAGTACTTC
TRBD2,TRBJ2-7,-,TRBV6-6,CASLTEIAGSHEQYF,TGTGCCAGCCTCACCGAAATAGCGGGATCCCACGAGCAGTACTTC
TRBD2,TRBJ2-5,-,TRBV6-5,CASRASGAWTQYF,TGTGCCAGCAGGGCTAGCGGGGCGTGGACCCAGTACTTC
TRBD2,TRBJ2-2,-,TRBV5-6,CASSLGAAGIYPGELFF,TGTGCCAGCAGCTTGGGGGCAGCGGGAATCTATCCCGGGGAGCTGTTTTTT
TRBD1,TRBJ2-7,once,TRBV7-7,CASSPGQGGEQYF,TGTGCTAGCAGCCCGGGACAGGGAGGCGAGCAGTACTTC
TRBD2,TRBJ2-7,-,TRBV11-2,CASSLGAGGYEQYF,TGTGCCAGCAGCTTAGGGGCGGGAGGCTACGAGCAGTACTTC
-,TRBJ2-2,-,TRBV7-6,CASSLRGDTGELFF,TGTGCCAGCAGCTTACGGGGAGACACCGGGGAGCTGTTTTTT
-,TRBJ2-5,-,TRBV7-2,CASSLWDNAAETQYF,TGTGCCAGCAGCTTATGGGACAACGCCGCAGAGACCCAGTACTTC
TRBD1,TRBJ2-7,-,TRBV4-1,CASSHTGTGGYEQYF,TGCGCCAGCAGCCATACCGGGACAGGGGGCTACGAGCAGTACTTC
TRBD2,TRBJ2-1,-,TRBV19,CASSSLAGGTVEQFF,TGTGCCAGTAGTTCCTTAGCGGGAGGAACGGTTGAGCAGTTCTTC
TRBD2,TRBJ2-5,-,TRBV2,CASRYGGAGETQYF,TGTGCCAGCAGATACGGGGGGGCCGGGGAGACCCAGTACTTC